One and the same sample provided the 23 T cell receptor beta chains below, sequenced in a study of shared clonotypes between healthy human individuals. Sequencing was performed with immunoSEQ multiplex PCR; in TCRdb, only in-frame clones are kept and a portion is missing. Of around 1.4 million clones listed, 97% to 99% are singletons. The material sequenced was naive CD4+ T cells sorted from blood. Regarding subset: CD45RA+ positively selected. These receptors were collected from a man in his thirties or forties in good health.

The chain employs TRBV9 and TRBJ1-3, with 9 bases that match TRBD1. The V and J ends lost 4 bases and 8 bases, in that order; junction bases with no gene match: 10. The germline CDR1 and CDR2 sequences are SGDLS and YYNGEE. This CDR3 region has 15 residues. CDR3 in amino acids: CASSSFGDREHTIYF. CDR3 sequence (DNA): TGTGCCAGCAGCTCATTCGGGGACAGGGAGCACACCATATATTTT.

The chain uses TRBV18 and TRBJ2-3; D might be TRBD2 (6 bases). The V gene lost 0 bases and the J gene lost 0 bases, with 13 bases spanning the gap. Germline V lookup: CDR1 KGHSH, CDR2 LQKENI. There are 17 residues in the CDR3. The DNA of the CDR3 is TGTGCCAGCTCACCACCGATTGGGACTTCTAGCACAGATACGCAGTATTTT. Its protein is CASSPPIGTSSTDTQYF. Supplemented by reference TRBV18 and TRBJ2-3, the full variable domain reads NAGVMQNPRHLVRRRGQEARLRCSPMKGHSHVYWYRQLPEEGLKFMVYLQKENIIDESGMPKERFSAEFPKEGPSILRIQQVVRGDSAAYFCASSPPIGTSSTDTQYFGPGTRLTVL.

V and J are TRBV11-2 and TRBJ2-2; D tentatively reads TRBD1 or TRBD2 (6 bases each). The CDR3 loop spans 14 amino acids. The germline CDR1 and CDR2 sequences are SGHAT and FQNNGV. V lost 11 bases and J 4 bases, leaving 17 bases between the germline ends. In DNA, the CDR3 is TGTGCCGCTGAGGGGGGTTGGACCACCGGGGAGCTGTTTTTT. Translation gives CAAEGGWTTGELFF.

As regards this clone: The sample holds other DNA sequences that translate to the same CDR3. V usage is TRBV6-6 and J usage is TRBJ2-2; 9 bases are shared with TRBD2. CDR3 length equals 13 residues. The V gene's germline CDR1 is MNHNY and CDR2 SVGAGI (reference sequence). V trimming: 6 bases; J trimming: 5 bases; junction bases outside the gene matches: 1. The CDR3 reads CASRTSGTGELFF. Written as DNA, the CDR3 is TGTGCCAGCAGAACTAGCGGGACCGGGGAGCTGTTTTTT.

This sequence joins TRBV6-1 and TRBJ1-1; D is uncertain. The CDR3 length is 11 residues. Germline assignment: CDR1 MNHNS and CDR2 SASEGT. Trimming took 8 bases from V and 0 from J, leaving 4 bases between them. In DNA, the CDR3 is TGTGCCAGCGGGCTGAACACTGAAGCTTTCTTT. As protein: CASGLNTEAFF.

The J gene is TRBJ2-1, the V gene TRBV7-9; no definite D call. V was cut by 2 bases and J by 7 bases, with 12 bases left in between. Per the germline V gene, CDR1 is SEHNR and CDR2 is FQNEAQ (reference sequence). The length of the CDR3 is 14 residues. The CDR3 DNA follows: TGTGCCAGCAGCTTATATACAGAACGTAATGAGCAGTTCTTC. This encodes CASSLYTERNEQFF. The full variable domain, its missing parts supplied by reference TRBV7-9 and TRBJ2-1, is DTGVSQNPRHKITKRGQNVTFRCDPISEHNRLYWYRQTLGQGPEFLTYFQNEAQLEKSRLLSDRFSAERPKGSFSTLEIQRTEQGDSAMYLCASSLYTERNEQFFGPGTRLTVL.

The chain links TRBV5-5 to TRBJ2-1; D gene uncertain. V was clipped by 2 bases and J by 7 bases, with 4 bases between them. The CDR3 has 11 residues. Germline V lookup: CDR1 SGHKS, CDR2 YYEKEE (reference sequence). Written as DNA, the CDR3 is TGTGCCAGCAGCTTAATTAATGAGCAGTTCTTC. Residues: CASSLINEQFF.

V usage is TRBV4-2 and J usage is TRBJ1-2, with D possibly TRBD1 on 6 matching bases. CDR3 size: 14 residues. The germline V gene encodes CDR1 LGHNA and CDR2 YNFKEQ. With 0 bases removed from V and 4 bases from J, the gap between germline ends came to 9 bases. The DNA of the CDR3 is TGTGCCAGCAGCCAAGACACAGGGAGCTATGGCTACACCTTC. The encoded protein is CASSQDTGSYGYTF.

The rearrangement links TRBV9 to TRBJ2-3; D not resolved. The CDR3 is 17 amino acids. Germline V CDR1 and CDR2: SGDLS, YYNGEE. The germline V and J ends were trimmed by 4 bases and 2 bases, with 20 bases remaining between them. The CDR3 here is CASSPGGHPRSTDTQYF. The CDR3 bases are TGTGCCAGCAGCCCAGGTGGGCACCCTAGGTCCACAGATACGCAGTATTTT.

In DNA form, the CDR3 reads TGTGCCAGCTCTCGGAGAGGGTCTGGAAACACCATATATTTT. It yields the protein CASSRRGSGNTIYF. J is TRBJ1-3 and V is TRBV18, with D hard to call. The CDR3 runs 14 residues. The germline V and J ends were trimmed by 6 bases and 1 base, with 10 bases remaining between them. CDR1 and CDR2 (germline): KGHSH, LQKENI.

This chain joins TRBV5-1 and TRBJ2-3; D might be TRBD1 or TRBD2, each matching 5 bases. Germline V gene data show CDR1 as SGHRS and CDR2 as YFSETQ. CDR3 length: 14 residues. V was shortened by 2 bases and J by 2 bases, with 9 bases between the two germline ends. For the CDR3, the DNA is TGCGCCAGCAGCTTCCGGGACCCCACAGATACGCAGTATTTT. Amino acid sequence: CASSFRDPTDTQYF.

CDR3: CATQGFGGNEQFF. The CDR3 DNA reads as TGTGCCACCCAGGGATTCGGGGGGAATGAGCAGTTCTTC. V usage is TRBV6-6 and J usage is TRBJ2-1, with 7 bases matching TRBD2. The germline V gene encodes CDR1 MNHNY and CDR2 SVGAGI (reference sequence). CDR3 size: 13 residues. Germline trimming cut 10 bases from V and 7 bases from J; bases unmatched to any gene: 10.

The chain recombines TRBV4-2 with TRBJ1-1, with a weak D call TRBD1 (6 bases). Germline V CDR1 and CDR2: LGHNA, YNFKEQ. The CDR3 covers 16 residues. The V and J ends lost 0 bases and 1 base respectively, with 12 bases between them. CDR3 sequence (DNA): TGTGCCAGCAGCCAAGAAAGAAGGGGGGGGAACACTGAAGCTTTCTTT. This gives the protein CASSQERRGGNTEAFF.

V usage is TRBV7-9 and J usage is TRBJ2-7, with D possibly matching TRBD1 (5 bases). This CDR3 comprises 15 residues. V was pared by 2 bases and J by 5 bases, with 16 bases between. Germline V lookup: CDR1 SEHNR, CDR2 FQNEAQ (reference sequence). In nucleotides, the CDR3 is TGTGCCAGCAGCTTAAGGGGCGGTCCAGGGAACGAGCAGTACTTC. This encodes CASSLRGGPGNEQYF.

The chain couples TRBV28 to TRBJ2-5; 12 bases map to TRBD2. V lost 3 bases to trimming and J lost 5 bases; unmatched junction nucleotides: 13. CDR1 and CDR2 from the germline V gene are MDHEN and SYDVKM. The CDR3 runs 18 residues. CDR3 coding DNA: TGTGCCAGCAGTTTCCCAGCGACTAGCGGGAGATGGCGGGAGACCCAGTACTTC. This encodes CASSFPATSGRWRETQYF.

The chain uses TRBV10-2 and TRBJ2-1; TRBD2 matches 7 bases. V lost 3 bases and J lost 9; bases outside the gene matches: 14. Germline-derived CDR1 and CDR2 are WSHSY and SAAADI. This CDR3 comprises 16 residues. CDR3 nucleotide sequence: TGCGCCAGCAGTGAAGGTGTTGCGGGAGATAAGGGTGAGCAGTTCTTC. Translated: CASSEGVAGDKGEQFF.

This chain uses TRBV11-1 with TRBJ2-2; D is unclear. This CDR3 contains 16 residues. CDR1 is SGHAT and CDR2 is FQDESV in the germline V gene (reference sequence). With 0 bases removed from V and 0 bases from J, the gap between germline ends came to 8 bases. The CDR3 spells CASSLAGSANTGELFF. The CDR3 nucleotides read TGTGCCAGCAGCTTAGCTGGATCTGCGAACACCGGGGAGCTGTTTTTT.

As regards this clone: This specimen includes other DNA sequences encoding the same CDR3. The chain joins TRBV9 to TRBJ2-5; 9 nucleotides agree with TRBD2. From germline, CDR1 is SGDLS and CDR2 YYNGEE. This CDR3 is 14 amino acids long. With 2 bases clipped from V and 5 bases from J, the junction kept 4 bases outside the gene matches. The CDR3 reads CASSVRGRGETQYF. The CDR3 coding sequence is TGTGCCAGCAGCGTCCGCGGGAGGGGCGAGACCCAGTACTTC.

The chain combines TRBV7-9 with TRBJ1-2; 7 positions agree with TRBD1. Germline trimming cut 4 bases from V and 4 bases from J; bases unmatched to any gene: 6. Germline V gene data show CDR1 as SEHNR and CDR2 as FQNEAQ (reference sequence). This CDR3 comprises 14 residues. The CDR3 region has the DNA TGTGCCAGCAGCTCCGACAGGGTAGGCTATGGCTACACCTTC. It translates to CASSSDRVGYGYTF.

The gene calls are TRBV5-1 and TRBJ2-1; possibly TRBD1 or TRBD2 for D (5 bases each). The CDR3 consists of 14 residues. V lost 1 base, J lost 6 bases, and 11 bases lay in between. Germline CDR1 and CDR2: SGHRS and YFSETQ. This CDR3 is CASSLTPGPNEQFF. DNA of the CDR3: TGCGCCAGCAGCTTGACTCCGGGGCCCAATGAGCAGTTCTTC.

V and J are TRBV9 and TRBJ2-2; D not certain. Trimming left V 0 bases short and J 5 bases short, with 8 bases between. There are 14 residues in the CDR3. Germline V gene data show CDR1 as SGDLS and CDR2 as YYNGEE. The CDR3 coding sequence is TGTGCCAGCAGCGTAGCTTCCCAGACCGGGGAGCTGTTTTTT. Translated, it gives CASSVASQTGELFF.

The CDR3 protein is CASSPGQGLETQYF. CDR3 nucleotide sequence: TGCGCCAGCAGCCCAGGACAGGGCCTGGAGACCCAGTACTTC. This rearrangement joins TRBV5-1 to TRBJ2-5, with 8 bases matching TRBD1. The ends lost 4 bases at V and 5 bases at J; junction bases unmatched: 7. The CDR3 contains 14 residues. Germline V gives CDR1 SGHRS, CDR2 YFSETQ.

Details on this clone: The sample contains more than one DNA sequence encoding this CDR3. The chain combines TRBV28 with TRBJ2-7; weak D call: TRBD2 (5 bases). The germline V and J ends were trimmed by 1 base and 5 bases, with 6 bases remaining between them. The CDR3 extends over 12 amino acids. CDR1 and CDR2 from the germline V gene are MDHEN and SYDVKM. The CDR3 bases are TGTGCCAGCAGTTTATCCGGGAACGAGCAGTACTTC. This codes for CASSLSGNEQYF.